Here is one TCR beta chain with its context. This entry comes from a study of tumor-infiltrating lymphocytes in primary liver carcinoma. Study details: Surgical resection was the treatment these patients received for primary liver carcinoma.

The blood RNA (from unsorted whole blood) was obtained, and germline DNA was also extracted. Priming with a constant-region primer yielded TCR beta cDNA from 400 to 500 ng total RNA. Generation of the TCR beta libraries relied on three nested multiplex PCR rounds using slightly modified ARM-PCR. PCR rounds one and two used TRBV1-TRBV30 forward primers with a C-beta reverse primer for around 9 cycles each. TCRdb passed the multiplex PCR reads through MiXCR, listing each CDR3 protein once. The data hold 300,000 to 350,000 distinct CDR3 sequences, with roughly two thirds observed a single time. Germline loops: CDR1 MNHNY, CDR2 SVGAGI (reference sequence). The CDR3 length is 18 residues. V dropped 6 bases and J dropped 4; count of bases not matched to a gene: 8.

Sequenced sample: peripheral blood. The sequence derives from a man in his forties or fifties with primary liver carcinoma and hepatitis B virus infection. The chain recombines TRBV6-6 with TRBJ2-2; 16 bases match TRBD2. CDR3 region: CASSQGLAGGIGTGELFF. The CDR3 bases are TGTGCCAGCAGCCAGGGACTAGCGGGAGGGATCGGCACCGGGGAGCTGTTTTTT.